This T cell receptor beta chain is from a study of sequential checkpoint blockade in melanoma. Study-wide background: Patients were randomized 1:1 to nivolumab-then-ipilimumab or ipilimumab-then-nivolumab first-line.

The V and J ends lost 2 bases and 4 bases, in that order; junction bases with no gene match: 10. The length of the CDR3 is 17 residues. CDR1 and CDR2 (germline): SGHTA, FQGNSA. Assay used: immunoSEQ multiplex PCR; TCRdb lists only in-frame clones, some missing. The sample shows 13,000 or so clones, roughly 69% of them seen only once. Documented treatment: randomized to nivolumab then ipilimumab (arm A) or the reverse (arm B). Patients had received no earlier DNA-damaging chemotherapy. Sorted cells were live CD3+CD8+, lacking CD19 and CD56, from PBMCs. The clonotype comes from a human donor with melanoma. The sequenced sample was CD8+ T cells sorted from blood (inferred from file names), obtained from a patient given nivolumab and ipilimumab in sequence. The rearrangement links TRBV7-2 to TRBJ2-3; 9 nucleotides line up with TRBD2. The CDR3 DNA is TGTGCCAGCAGCTTAATCTACGCCGGGACTAGCCCAGATACGCAGTATTTT. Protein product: CASSLIYAGTSPDTQYF.